This passage covers 3 T cell receptor beta chains from one sample sequenced in a study of identical twins. One entry per CDR3 protein results from TCRdb running MiXCR on the 5' RACE reads. The sample shows about 900,000 distinct CDR3 sequences, approximately 13% of them seen only once. The same sample was also studied in work on yellow fever vaccine responses in identical twins.

Sequencing was done on a sample of PBMCs. Receptors were obtained from a woman aged 18-29 years in good health.

The J gene is TRBJ2-7, the V gene TRBV12-3 or TRBV12-4; D is possibly TRBD2 (5 bases). CDR3 size: 13 residues. Trimming stripped 9 bases from V and 0 bases from J, with 12 bases between. DNA of the CDR3: TGTGCCAGTAGCGTGTCTCACTCCTACGAGCAGTACTTC. This sequence encodes CASSVSHSYEQYF.

This clonotype turned up a few times. V and J are TRBV9 and TRBJ2-7, with TRBD2 matching over 12 bases. CDR3 length equals 16 residues. The V gene's germline CDR1 is SGDLS and CDR2 YYNGEE. The junction had 10 bases not matched to a gene; V was cut back by 4 bases and J by 5 bases. The CDR3 DNA reads TGTGCCAGCAGCCCCCGGACTAGCGGGAATTCCCACGAGCAGTACTTC. This gives the protein CASSPRTSGNSHEQYF.

This clonotype was seen a few times. The genes are TRBV5-1 and TRBJ2-5; 10 positions match TRBD2. Germline assignment: CDR1 SGHRS and CDR2 YFSETQ. The CDR3 has 16 residues. With 2 bases clipped from V and 5 bases from J, the junction kept 9 bases outside the gene matches. As DNA, the CDR3 is TGCGCCAGCAGCTTAGCTAGCGGGGGCGCGTACGAGACCCAGTACTTC. Translated: CASSLASGGAYETQYF.